The 18 T cell receptor beta chains below were found in one sample sequenced in a study of cytomegalovirus exposure and HLA in healthy donors. PCR used 60 Vbeta primers and 13 Jbeta primers. The table came from immunoSEQ multiplex PCR; TCRdb's copy has only in-frame clones and leaves some out. The sample lists roughly 100,000 clones, about 12% seen once, with roughly a sixth in the top ten. Sequenced material: PBMCs. These receptors were obtained from a man aged 40-49 years in good health and CMV-seropositive.

The chain joins TRBV6-6 to TRBJ1-2; D uncertain. Germline CDR1 is MNHNY and CDR2 is SVGAGI (reference sequence). The V gene lost 6 bases and the J gene lost 1 base, with 18 bases spanning the gap. The CDR3 consists of 16 residues. The CDR3 coding sequence is TGTGCCAGCAGCTATTCCACAGACGGCCATAACTATGGCTACACCTTC. Protein product: CASSYSTDGHNYGYTF.

The genes are TRBV4-1 and TRBJ2-7; maybe TRBD1 (6 bases). The CDR3 consists of 15 residues. The V end was cut by 4 bases, the J end by 4 bases, with 17 bases between. The germline V gene has CDR1 MGHRA and CDR2 YSYEKL. The CDR3 here is CASSPELWGRYEQYF. CDR3 coding DNA: TGCGCCAGCAGCCCTGAGCTCTGGGGGCGGTACGAGCAGTACTTC.

A few counts support this clone. The chain couples TRBV4-3 to TRBJ2-3; 7 bases fit TRBD1. With V trimmed by 3 bases and J by 5 bases, 8 bases remained unmatched. This CDR3 is 15 amino acids long. Germline V lookup: CDR1 LGHNA, CDR2 YSLEER. The CDR3 region has the DNA TGCGCCAGCAGCCAGAACCCTACAGGGGTAGATACGCAGTATTTT. This encodes CASSQNPTGVDTQYF.

The sample holds a few counts of this clone. The chain carries TRBV27 and TRBJ2-3, with D maybe TRBD1 (6 bases). The CDR3 runs to 15 residues. CDR1 and CDR2 from the germline V gene are MNHEY and SMNVEV (reference sequence). Trimming left V 3 bases short and J 5 bases short, with 15 bases between. CDR3 bases: TGTGCCAGCAGTTTTCGGACAGCCGGAGGAGATACGCAGTATTTT. Residues: CASSFRTAGGDTQYF.

In its sample, this clone was seen a few times. The chain links TRBV29-1 to TRBJ2-7; maybe TRBD2 (6 bases). Trimming took off 4 bases at V and 2 bases at J, with 15 bases between the two ends. The CDR3 totals 14 residues. Germline V gene sequence: CDR1 SQVTM, CDR2 ANQGSEA. The CDR3 region has the DNA TGCAGCGTTGTGCAAGCGGGCAAAGCCTACGAGCAGTACTTC. Residues: CSVVQAGKAYEQYF.

The CDR3 here is CASSLRNYSAPYNEQFF. The DNA for the CDR3 is TGTGCCAGCAGCTTAAGGAACTATTCGGCCCCCTACAATGAGCAGTTCTTC. The chain carries TRBV11-2 and TRBJ2-1; D uncertain. CDR1 is SGHAT and CDR2 is FQNNGV in the germline V gene. The V gene lost 2 bases and the J gene lost 2 bases, with 16 bases spanning the gap. CDR3 length: 17 amino acids. The variable domain in full, completed from reference TRBV11-2 and TRBJ2-1, reads EAGVAQSPRYKIIEKRQSVAFWCNPISGHATLYWYQQILGQGPKLLIQFQNNGVVDDSQLPKDRFSAERLKGVDSTLKIQPAKLEDSAVYLCASSLRNYSAPYNEQFFGPGTRLTVL.

This clone came up a few times. CDR3 in amino acids: CAWAGGAGLGGYTF. CDR3 bases: TGTGCCTGGGCTGGAGGGGCAGGGTTGGGTGGCTACACCTTC. The chain combines TRBV30 with TRBJ1-2; perhaps TRBD1 as D (5 bases). CDR3 length equals 14 residues. Germline V gene lookup returns CDR1 GTSNPN and CDR2 SVGIG (reference sequence). Deletions cut 5 bases from V and 7 bases from J, with 20 bases between.

This rearrangement joins TRBV2 to TRBJ2-7; 7 nucleotides align to TRBD2. Losses at the gene ends were 8 bases for V and 6 bases for J; bases not matched to a gene: 16. Germline-derived CDR1 and CDR2 are SNHLY and FYNNEI. This CDR3 region has 15 residues. The CDR3 region has the DNA TGTGCCAGCGCACACGGGACTACGAGCCTAGGCGAGCAGTACTTC. Translating gives CASAHGTTSLGEQYF.

This clone has a handful of counts. The rearrangement uses TRBV6-5 and TRBJ1-2, with D unclear. CDR1 is MNHEY, CDR2 SVGAGI, per germline. V lost 0 bases and J 8 bases, leaving 16 bases between the germline ends. CDR3 size: 15 residues. CDR3 nucleotide sequence: TGTGCCAGCAGTTACTCATCCTCGGGTCTGCGGGGCTACACCTTC. Encoded protein: CASSYSSSGLRGYTF.

This clone was observed once. One end of the junction fails to match germline, which may point to a read error. The chain carries TRBV5-1 and TRBJ2-3, with D tentatively TRBD2 (6 bases). The CDR3 has 15 amino acids. Germline V gene sequence: CDR1 SGHRS, CDR2 YFSETQ. The CDR3 DNA reads TGCGCCAGCAGTTTGGGACTCCCTAGCACAGATACGCAGTATTTT. Its protein is CASSLGLPSTDTQYF.

The chain is built from TRBV5-6 and TRBJ1-2, with D unclear. CDR3 length: 13 amino acids. Trimming cost V 5 bases and J 3 bases, with 11 bases left between them. Looked up from germline, CDR1 is SGHDT and CDR2 is YYEEEE. CDR3 DNA: TGTGCCAGCAGGCCGGGATCCCACTATGGCTACACCTTC. Its protein product is CASRPGSHYGYTF. The entire variable domain, with the rest obtained from reference TRBV5-6 and TRBJ1-2, is as follows: DAGVTQSPTHLIKTRGQQVTLRCSPKSGHDTVSWYQQALGQGPQFIFQYYEEEERQRGNFPDRFSGHQFPNYSSELNVNALLLGDSALYLCASRPGSHYGYTFGSGTRLTVV.

The chain employs TRBV20-1 and TRBJ1-1, with D uncertain. Trimming removed 8 bases at V and 0 bases at J, with 7 bases between. Germline V gene data show CDR1 as DFQATT and CDR2 as SNEGSKA (reference sequence). The CDR3 extends over 11 amino acids. The CDR3 is CSLYLNTEAFF. For the CDR3, the DNA is TGCAGTTTATATTTGAACACTGAAGCTTTCTTT.

CDR3 sequence (DNA): TGTGCCAGCTCACCACCTAGCGGGAGTGTAGTCGAGCAGTACTTC. Protein: CASSPPSGSVVEQYF. The V gene is TRBV18, the J gene TRBJ2-7; 9 bases map to TRBD2. CDR1 is KGHSH and CDR2 is LQKENI in the germline V gene. The CDR3 loop spans 15 amino acids. V shed 0 bases and J 6 bases; nucleotides not matched to a gene: 6. Full variable domain (missing parts from reference TRBV18 and TRBJ2-7): NAGVMQNPRHLVRRRGQEARLRCSPMKGHSHVYWYRQLPEEGLKFMVYLQKENIIDESGMPKERFSAEFPKEGPSILRIQQVVRGDSAAYFCASSPPSGSVVEQYFGPGTRLTVT.

The chain joins TRBV2 to TRBJ1-2; 7 bases agree with TRBD1. V lost 7 bases and J lost 3; bases outside the gene matches: 5. Germline CDR1 reads SNHLY; CDR2 reads FYNNEI. CDR3 length equals 13 residues. The CDR3 DNA reads as TGTGCCAGCATCTTTACAGGGGACTATGGCTACACCTTC. This sequence encodes CASIFTGDYGYTF.

The V and J genes are TRBV7-6 and TRBJ2-7; TRBD2 is a possible D gene (5 bases). Germline lookup yields CDR1 SGHVS and CDR2 FNYEAQ. Trimming pared 5 bases from V and 4 bases from J, leaving 15 bases between. The CDR3 extends over 14 amino acids. The CDR3 region is CASSALPGVYEQYF. The CDR3 DNA is TGTGCCAGCAGCGCGCTGCCCGGGGTATACGAGCAGTACTTC. Looking up the rest from reference TRBV7-6 and TRBJ2-7 gives the full variable domain: GAGVSQSPRYKVTKRGQDVALRCDPISGHVSLYWYRQALGQGPEFLTYFNYEAQQDKSGLPNDRFSAERPEGSISTLTIQRTEQRDSAMYRCASSALPGVYEQYFGPGTRLTVT.

This chain links TRBV14 with TRBJ1-1, with 8 positions matching TRBD1. The junction had 9 bases not matched to a gene; V was cut back by 1 base and J by 11 bases. In germline, CDR1 is SGHDN, CDR2 FVKESK. The CDR3 covers 14 residues. CDR3 nucleotide sequence: TGTGCCAGCAGCCAAGGGGACAGGAACCCTGGGGCTTTCTTT. It is translated as CASSQGDRNPGAFF.

The chain carries TRBV7-2 and TRBJ1-4; D gene unclear. The germline V and J ends were trimmed by 2 bases and 8 bases, with 9 bases remaining between them. CDR1 is SGHTA and CDR2 is FQGNSA in the germline V gene. This CDR3 is built from 13 residues. DNA of the CDR3: TGTGCCAGCAGCTTAATGAGTTGGGAAAAACTGTTTTTT. It codes for CASSLMSWEKLFF.

The chain couples TRBV27 to TRBJ2-1; 9 nucleotides line up with TRBD1. CDR1 and CDR2 (germline): MNHEY, SMNVEV (reference sequence). Unmatched junction bases numbered 6, after V lost 5 bases and J lost 4 bases. CDR3 size: 15 residues. CDR3 in DNA: TGTGCCAGCAGTCCGGACAGGGGTCTGTACAATGAGCAGTTCTTC. Its protein is CASSPDRGLYNEQFF.